Reported below is one T cell receptor (beta chain). The antigen it recognizes is unknown. Base qualities are missing; no much larger clone stands one base away. Whole blood was collected in K2EDTA tubes by collaborating institutions according to the institutions' own protocols. Collaborator samples were shipped for TCRbeta analysis as frozen whole blood, isolated PBMCs, or DNA extracted from either sample type. The entry originates in a study of blood T cell repertoires in COVID-19 (dated by TCRdb to 2019 to 2021). As for the study more broadly: Samples from collaborators originated in the United States, Italy and Spain and spanned both the acute and convalescent phases of COVID-19. The prospective study material was composed of cDNA or gDNA derived from T cells, B-cell-depleted T cells, or PBMCs. The dataset comprised deeply sampled blood TCRbeta repertoires from subjects exposed to, actively infected with, or recovered from COVID-19. The repertoires were released in a freely available public database meant as a resource for research on the immune response to SARS-CoV-2. Samples were obtained from the ongoing ImmuneRACE study (first 160 participants) and from 950 to 1,500 subjects provided by 6 global collaborators. The sample metadata nearly always contained a de-identified subject ID, COVID-19 status, age in years and sex. Where HLA class I and class II types were available, the types were taken from metadata supplied by the sample provider, not from assay-based typing. General study outcomes and caveats: The amount of clinical and demographic metadata varied by source and participant and was provided uncurated.

From V the trimming removes 0 bases and from J it removes 5 bases, while the gene matches leave 8 bases of the junction unaccounted for. Taken from cysteine to phenylalanine, the CDR3 has 17 residues. Kept here is only the CDR3 DNA, which spans 51 bases and is read in frame from base 1. Per the germline V gene, SGHRS is the CDR1 and YFSETQ is the CDR2. TCRbeta CDR3 regions were amplified from genomic DNA using the immunoSEQ Assay, a bias-controlled multiplex PCR. As for the authors' bioinformatics: Nucleated cell counts per sample were estimated from amplification of reference gene primers within the assay. To quantify the absolute abundance of each unique TCRbeta CDR3 rearrangement, sequence reads were collapsed and filtered. Productive Simpson clonality was computed per sample as the square root of Simpson's diversity index over productive rearrangements. Imported from immuneACCESS, the table was reduced by TCRdb to in-frame sequences with V and J called. These copies leave out some clones; in studies compared against another copy, an unresolved V gene accounts for under half, and the cause of the remainder is not known. That table supplies the V and J calls and clone size; D and trimming were determined from the DNA. For this sample the table gives around 150,000 clones, of which approximately 83% were detected only once. The ten largest account for approximately 3.5% of the sample.

The sequence joins TRBV5-1 to TRBJ2-5, with TRBD2 identical over 12 junction bases. The receptor was derived from a man in his 70s with acute or convalescent COVID-19. The sample comprised peripheral blood. The DNA sequence follows: TGCGCCAGCAGCTTGGCCGGGCTAGCGGGAGGGTTGGAGACCCAGTACTTC. It codes for CASSLAGLAGGLETQYF.